This T cell receptor (beta chain) was identified in a study of OX40 agonist ivuxolimab in advanced cancers. Clones were sequenced by immunoSEQ multiplex PCR, and TCRdb holds only the in-frame ones, with some missing. The data hold over 70,000 clones, with about 86% observed a single time. The CDR3 has 14 residues. V lost 2 bases, J lost 0 bases, and 7 bases lay in between. Per germline, CDR1 SGHDN and CDR2 FVKESK. This clone was observed a handful of times. This rearrangement joins TRBV14 to TRBJ1-1; D gene unclear. The sequencing used CD4+ or CD8+ T cells sorted from blood, collected in a trial of the OX40 agonist ivuxolimab. This sequence originates from an adult with an advanced solid tumor such as melanoma, head and neck, liver or kidney cancer. CDR3 sequence reads: CASSQHLMNTEAFF. The CDR3 nucleotides are TGTGCCAGCAGCCAACACCTCATGAACACTGAAGCTTTCTTT. The full variable domain, completed using reference TRBV14 and TRBJ1-1, is EAGVTQFPSHSVIEKGQTVTLRCDPISGHDNLYWYRRVMGKEIKFLLHFVKESKQDESGMPNNRFLAERTGGTYSTLKVQPAELEDSGVYFCASSQHLMNTEAFFGQGTRLTVV.